This passage covers 27 T cell receptor beta chains from one sample sequenced in a study of early T cells in non-severe SARS-CoV-2 infection. One entry per CDR3 protein results from TCRdb running MiXCR on the 5' RACE reads. The sample holds about 60,000 distinct CDR3 sequences; about 12% are singletons and the top ten take approximately 10%. The sample was whole blood. Receptors originate from an adult who was a healthcare worker with PCR-confirmed SARS-CoV-2 infection or an uninfected control (not recorded which).

This clonotype has more than one count but fewer than ten. The chain is built from TRBV25-1 and TRBJ1-2; 8 bases align to TRBD1. This CDR3 comprises 15 residues. Germline V gives CDR1 MGHDK, CDR2 SYGVNS. The ends lost 1 base at V and 6 bases at J; junction bases unmatched: 7. This CDR3 reads CASSELDREGNGYTF. In DNA, the CDR3 is TGTGCCAGCAGTGAATTGGACAGGGAAGGGAATGGCTACACCTTC.

V usage is TRBV29-1 and J usage is TRBJ2-7; D is perhaps TRBD1 or TRBD2 (5 bases each). This CDR3 has 12 amino acids. V was pared by 6 bases and J by 2 bases, with 11 bases between. Germline values: CDR1 SQVTM, CDR2 ANQGSEA. The CDR3 DNA is TGCAGCGTCGCCCGGGGCCCCTACGAGCAGTACTTC. Its translation: CSVARGPYEQYF.

Ten or more counts support this clonotype. The J gene is TRBJ2-7, the V gene TRBV7-2; D could derive from TRBD1 or TRBD2 (5 bases each). V shed 5 bases and J shed 3 bases, with 17 bases lying between them. Germline assignment: CDR1 SGHTA and CDR2 FQGNSA. This CDR3 has 15 amino acids. CDR3 sequence (DNA): TGTGCCAGCAGCCCAGGGAGTAGCTGGCTCTACGAGCAGTACTTC. Amino acid sequence: CASSPGSSWLYEQYF.

This clonotype was recorded at least ten times. The rearrangement uses TRBV4-1 and TRBJ2-7, with 12 bases lining up with TRBD1. The V gene end was trimmed by 4 bases and the J gene end by 4 bases; junction bases not matched to a gene: 5. This CDR3 is built from 15 residues. Germline CDR1 and CDR2: MGHRA and YSYEKL. The CDR3 DNA sequence: TGCGCCAGCAGCCGCGGGACAGGGGGCTGGTACGAGCAGTACTTC. Residues: CASSRGTGGWYEQYF.

Only a few counts were recorded for this clonotype. V is TRBV10-3 and J is TRBJ2-3, with 11 bases matching TRBD2. Germline CDR1 is ENHRY and CDR2 is SYGVKD. V was pared by 4 bases and J by 3 bases, with 0 bases of the junction left unmatched. This CDR3 region has 14 residues. The DNA of the CDR3 is TGTGCCATCAGTGGACTAGCGGGGACAGATACGCAGTATTTT. It specifies CAISGLAGTDTQYF.

This clonotype was seen a few times. The chain recombines TRBV29-1 with TRBJ2-7; TRBD1 might be the D (6 bases). Per the germline V gene, CDR1 is SQVTM and CDR2 is ANQGSEA. V lost 4 bases and J 1 base, leaving 11 bases between the germline ends. This CDR3 is built from 13 residues. The CDR3 here is CSVGDINSYEQYF. In nucleotides, the CDR3 is TGCAGCGTTGGGGACATCAATTCCTACGAGCAGTACTTC.

The table lists this clonotype with a few counts. The CDR3 reads CASSQLRASYNEQFF. DNA for the CDR3: TGCGCCAGCAGCCAGCTCCGGGCATCCTACAATGAGCAGTTCTTC. This chain uses TRBV4-1 with TRBJ2-1; D is uncertain. The CDR3 loop spans 15 amino acids. CDR1 is MGHRA and CDR2 is YSYEKL in the germline V gene. V was clipped by 3 bases and J by 1 base, with 10 bases between them.

This clonotype came up many times. J is TRBJ1-1 and V is TRBV7-2, with no clear D. The CDR3 is made up of 11 amino acids. Germline V gene sequence: CDR1 SGHTA, CDR2 FQGNSA. V lost 2 bases, J lost 2 bases, and 0 bases lay in between. The CDR3 region is CASSLNTEAFF. As DNA, the CDR3 is TGTGCCAGCAGCTTAAACACTGAAGCTTTCTTT.

A few counts support this clonotype. CDR3 residues: CASSPLTSGYSLETQYF. CDR3 in DNA: TGTGCCAGCTCACCCCTGACTAGCGGGTATTCCTTGGAGACCCAGTACTTC. This rearrangement joins TRBV18 to TRBJ2-5; 10 bases align to TRBD2. The CDR3 runs 17 residues. The trim removed 3 bases at V and 5 bases at J, leaving 12 bases unmatched. In germline, CDR1 is KGHSH, CDR2 LQKENI.

This clonotype was seen ten or more times. The chain carries TRBV21-1 and TRBJ2-3; the table's D call TRBD1 went unverified against the DNA. TRBV21-1 is annotated as a pseudogene. CDR3 length: 17 residues. Here the CDR3 DNA reads TGTGCCAGCAGACCTCAGAACAGGGGCGTTAGCACAGATACGCAGTATTTT. Translating it yields CASRPQNRGVSTDTQYF.

The rearrangement joins TRBV6-2 or TRBV6-3 to TRBJ2-7, with a weak D call TRBD2 (6 bases). Trimming took off 7 bases at V and 6 bases at J, with 13 bases between the two ends. The CDR3 has 12 amino acids. Germline CDR1 is MNHEY and CDR2 is SVGEGT. CDR3 residues: CASTNGGSEQYF. Here the CDR3 DNA reads TGTGCCAGCACCAACGGGGGATCCGAGCAGTACTTC.

Many counts were recorded for this clonotype. The chain combines TRBV19 with TRBJ1-1; 8 bases are shared with TRBD1. J was trimmed by 1 base and V by 6 bases; bases with no gene match: 4. The length of the CDR3 is 14 residues. Germline CDR1 reads LNHDA; CDR2 reads SQIVND (reference sequence). CDR3 loop: CASSPGQGNTEAFF. DNA for the CDR3: TGTGCCAGTAGCCCCGGACAGGGGAACACTGAAGCTTTCTTT.

This clonotype was observed a few times. The rearrangement links TRBV29-1 to TRBJ1-1, with D uncertain. The CDR3 is made up of 12 amino acids. CDR1 and CDR2 from the germline V gene are SQVTM and ANQGSEA. Trimming took 4 bases from V and 5 from J, leaving 11 bases between them. The CDR3 DNA reads TGCAGCGTTGGTCAACTTCTGACTGAAGCTTTCTTT. It encodes CSVGQLLTEAFF.

This chain connects TRBV6-2 or TRBV6-3 to TRBJ2-7; TRBD2 matches 14 bases. The ends lost 2 bases at V and 8 bases at J; junction bases unmatched: 5. This CDR3 comprises 15 residues. Germline loops: CDR1 MNHEY, CDR2 SVGEGT. This CDR3 reads CASSYQGLAGGKQYF. Written as DNA, the CDR3 is TGTGCCAGCAGTTACCAAGGACTAGCGGGAGGAAAGCAGTACTTC.

The V call is TRBV11-2, the J call TRBJ1-2, with D perhaps TRBD1 (5 bases). The CDR3 loop spans 18 amino acids. Germline-derived CDR1 and CDR2 are SGHAT and FQNNGV. V was trimmed by 0 bases and J by 8 bases, leaving 25 bases between them. This CDR3 is CASSLEGRGRTGHGGYTF. The CDR3 DNA reads as TGTGCCAGCAGCTTAGAAGGGCGGGGCCGCACCGGACATGGCGGCTACACCTTC.

The chain joins TRBV19 to TRBJ2-2; a weak D match, TRBD1 (6 bases). The CDR3 consists of 15 residues. Looked up from germline, CDR1 is LNHDA and CDR2 is SQIVND (reference sequence). Trimming stripped 2 bases from V and 6 bases from J, with 13 bases between. The CDR3 spells CASSISQGSAGELFF. The CDR3 DNA reads TGTGCCAGTAGTATAAGCCAGGGGTCCGCCGGGGAGCTGTTTTTT.

This clonotype was seen ten or more times. The CDR3 coding sequence is TGTGCTAGTGGTACGGGGACAGCTTCCTACAATGAGCAGTTCTTC. This translates into CASGTGTASYNEQFF. The chain uses TRBV12-5 and TRBJ2-1; 7 positions match TRBD1. The CDR3 spans 15 residues. The J segment lost 1 base and the V segment lost 5 bases, leaving 5 bases of the junction unmatched. Germline lookup yields CDR1 LGHNT and CDR2 FRNRAP.

This clonotype has more than one count but fewer than ten. The CDR3 DNA reads as TGCGCCAGCAGTGAGTTGGGGACTAGCGGCTCCTACAATGAGCAGTTCTTC. Amino acids: CASSELGTSGSYNEQFF. The V gene is TRBV10-2, the J gene TRBJ2-1, with 11 bases identical to TRBD2. J gave up 0 bases and V 1 base, and 2 bases lay outside the gene matches. CDR3 length equals 17 residues. In germline, CDR1 is WSHSY, CDR2 SAAADI.

V is TRBV7-9 and J is TRBJ2-3; 13 bases align to TRBD2. V shed 4 bases, J shed 9 bases, and the junction held 4 bases outside the gene matches. CDR1 and CDR2 from the germline V gene are SEHNR and FQNEAQ (reference sequence). The length of the CDR3 is 14 residues. The CDR3 spells CASSSGTSGVTQYF. The CDR3 region has the DNA TGTGCCAGCAGCTCCGGGACTAGCGGGGTAACGCAGTATTTT.

This clonotype showed up many times. The chain links TRBV11-3 to TRBJ2-1; tentatively, D is TRBD1 (5 bases). This CDR3 is built from 13 residues. Germline V gene lookup returns CDR1 SGHNT and CDR2 YENEEA. Trimming shortened V by 3 bases and J by 8 bases, and 11 bases separated the two germline ends. The CDR3 nucleotides are TGTGCCAGCAGCTTTTCGACAGCCGATGAGCAGTTCTTC. Translating it yields CASSFSTADEQFF.

This chain connects TRBV21-1 to TRBJ2-1; TRBD2, as called in the table, went unchecked against the DNA. TRBV21-1 is a documented pseudogene. The CDR3 length is 12 residues. The CDR3 loop reads CASSKHRAGEFF. CDR3 bases: TGTGCCAGCAGCAAACATCGAGCGGGAGAGTTCTTC.

This clonotype was observed at least ten times. The chain couples TRBV12-3 or TRBV12-4 to TRBJ1-2; TRBD1 agrees at 7 bases. This CDR3 spans 14 amino acids. The ends lost 6 bases at V and 6 bases at J; junction bases unmatched: 10. CDR3 sequence (DNA): TGTGCCAGCAGCTCCGTACAGGGGTTGGATGGCTACACCTTC. Its protein is CASSSVQGLDGYTF.

J is TRBJ1-6 and V is TRBV6-5; 7 bases map to TRBD1. The V gene's germline CDR1 is MNHEY and CDR2 SVGAGI. The V gene end was trimmed by 5 bases and the J gene end by 6 bases; junction bases not matched to a gene: 4. This CDR3 comprises 14 residues. The CDR3, as DNA: TGTGCCAGCAGTCAAACAGGGGCTAATTCACCCCTCCACTTT. Translating gives CASSQTGANSPLHF.

V gene TRBV5-5 combines with J gene TRBJ2-3, with TRBD2 matching over 8 bases. V was clipped by 4 bases and J by 4 bases; unmatched bases: 8. This CDR3 has 15 amino acids. From germline, CDR1 is SGHKS and CDR2 YYEKEE (reference sequence). For the CDR3, the DNA is TGTGCCAGCAGCCCCCGGGGGGGCCGCGCAGATACGCAGTATTTT. It is translated as CASSPRGGRADTQYF. The complete variable domain, with remaining parts taken from reference TRBV5-5 and TRBJ2-3, reads DAGVTQSPTHLIKTRGQQVTLRCSPISGHKSVSWYQQVLGQGPQFIFQYYEKEERGRGNFPDRFSARQFPNYSSELNVNALLLGDSALYLCASSPRGGRADTQYFGPGTRLTVL.

A note on this clonotype: A single base separates this from a much larger clone, so it may be a read error. The rearrangement uses TRBV6-4 and TRBJ2-2; 10 bases align to TRBD2. The CDR3 consists of 17 residues. Germline V gene sequence: CDR1 MRHNA, CDR2 SNTAGT. The CDR3 DNA reads as TGTGCCAGCAGTGACGAGCGGGAGGGCATTCACACCGAGGAGCTGTTTTTT. Encoded protein: CASSDEREGIHTEELFF.

The chain has TRBV27 and TRBJ2-6; D unresolved. Per the germline V gene, CDR1 is MNHEY and CDR2 is SMNVEV (reference sequence). The germline V and J ends were trimmed by 6 bases and 0 bases, with 9 bases remaining between them. This CDR3 contains 15 residues. The DNA for the CDR3 is TGTGCCAGCAGCTTCTTGAGCTCTGGGGCCAACGTCCTGACTTTC. Residues: CASSFLSSGANVLTF.

This clonotype has a count of ten or more. The chain has TRBV11-1 and TRBJ2-5; D perhaps matches TRBD1 (6 bases). This CDR3 has 15 residues. Trimming cost V 5 bases and J 2 bases, with 15 bases left between them. Germline loops: CDR1 SGHAT, CDR2 FQDESV (reference sequence). The CDR3 DNA sequence: TGTGCCAGCAGCCACCGGGACACTTGGCAAGAGACCCAGTACTTC. Translating it yields CASSHRDTWQETQYF.